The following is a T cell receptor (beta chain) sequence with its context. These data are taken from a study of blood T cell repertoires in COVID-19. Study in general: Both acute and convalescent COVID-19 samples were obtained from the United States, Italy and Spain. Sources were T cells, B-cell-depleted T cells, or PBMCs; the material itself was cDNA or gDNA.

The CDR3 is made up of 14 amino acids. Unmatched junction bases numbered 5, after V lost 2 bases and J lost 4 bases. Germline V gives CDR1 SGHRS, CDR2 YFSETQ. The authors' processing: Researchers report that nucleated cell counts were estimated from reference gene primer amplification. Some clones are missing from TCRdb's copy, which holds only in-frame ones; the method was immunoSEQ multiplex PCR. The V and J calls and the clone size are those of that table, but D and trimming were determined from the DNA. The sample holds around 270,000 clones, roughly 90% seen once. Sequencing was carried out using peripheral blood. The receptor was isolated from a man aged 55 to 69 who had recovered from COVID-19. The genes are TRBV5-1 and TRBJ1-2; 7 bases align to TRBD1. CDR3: CASSFPGTAYGYTF. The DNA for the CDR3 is TGCGCCAGCAGCTTCCCCGGGACAGCCTATGGCTACACCTTC.